A selection of T cell receptor beta chains follows, all from one sample in a study of T-cell reconstitution after alpha-beta-depleted transplantation in children. TCRdb fed the PCR reads into MiXCR, producing one record per CDR3 protein. The sample comprises some 500,000 distinct CDR3 sequences, around 16% of which are singletons, and roughly 3.3% rests with the top ten. This material consisted of PBMCs from the stem cell graft donor, taken from the stem cell graft. These receptors were taken from a human donor who donated a stem cell graft to a child with acute lymphoblastic leukemia. Both conserved end residues are part of each CDR3. The order of the fields is clone size, J gene, V gene, D gene, CDR3 protein, CDR3 DNA. The D gene is left open where the match is weak. Not every row has a clone size; where given, it reads once, few, many or a size class.

clone size: -; J gene: TRBJ2-1; V gene: TRBV30; D gene: TRBD1; CDR3 protein: CAWRRTGFNEQFF; CDR3 DNA: TGTGCCTGGAGAAGGACAGGGTTCAATGAGCAGTTCTTC
clone size: -; J gene: TRBJ2-7; V gene: TRBV27; D gene: -; CDR3 protein: CASSLLGSVYEQYF; CDR3 DNA: TGTGCCAGCAGTTTATTAGGAAGTGTCTACGAGCAGTACTTC
clone size: -; J gene: TRBJ2-2; V gene: TRBV20-1; D gene: -; CDR3 protein: CSARGDYPSTNTGELFF; CDR3 DNA: TGCAGTGCTAGAGGCGACTACCCTTCGACGAACACCGGGGAGCTGTTTTTT
clone size: -; J gene: TRBJ2-7; V gene: TRBV5-1; D gene: TRBD1; CDR3 protein: CASRLIDRGRYEQYF; CDR3 DNA: TGCGCCAGCAGACTTATCGACAGGGGCCGCTACGAGCAGTACTTC
clone size: many; J gene: TRBJ2-1; V gene: TRBV5-1; D gene: TRBD2; CDR3 protein: CASSLELADYNEQFF; CDR3 DNA: TGCGCCAGCAGCTTGGAACTAGCGGATTACAATGAGCAGTTCTTC
clone size: -; J gene: TRBJ2-7; V gene: TRBV12-3/TRBV12-4; D gene: TRBD1; CDR3 protein: CASSPRDRVLAEQYF; CDR3 DNA: TGTGCCAGCAGTCCTCGGGACAGGGTTTTGGCCGAGCAGTACTTC
clone size: -; J gene: TRBJ2-1; V gene: TRBV11-2; D gene: -; CDR3 protein: CASSLGTWNEQFF; CDR3 DNA: TGTGCCAGCAGCTTGGGGACATGGAATGAGCAGTTCTTC
clone size: few; J gene: TRBJ1-2; V gene: TRBV20-1; D gene: -; CDR3 protein: CSARDPLGGRGYTF; CDR3 DNA: TGCAGTGCTAGAGACCCCCTTGGGGGACGGGGCTACACCTTC
clone size: few; J gene: TRBJ1-2; V gene: TRBV12-3/TRBV12-4; D gene: -; CDR3 protein: CASRSGRNYGYTF; CDR3 DNA: TGTGCCAGCAGGAGCGGCAGGAACTATGGCTACACCTTC
clone size: many; J gene: TRBJ1-1; V gene: TRBV18; D gene: TRBD1; CDR3 protein: CASSPQGANTEAFF; CDR3 DNA: TGTGCCAGCTCACCACAGGGGGCGAACACTGAAGCTTTCTTT
clone size: few; J gene: TRBJ1-1; V gene: TRBV5-1; D gene: TRBD1; CDR3 protein: CASSSLGTGQGTEAFF; CDR3 DNA: TGCGCCAGCAGCTCACTCGGGACAGGCCAGGGCACTGAAGCTTTCTTT